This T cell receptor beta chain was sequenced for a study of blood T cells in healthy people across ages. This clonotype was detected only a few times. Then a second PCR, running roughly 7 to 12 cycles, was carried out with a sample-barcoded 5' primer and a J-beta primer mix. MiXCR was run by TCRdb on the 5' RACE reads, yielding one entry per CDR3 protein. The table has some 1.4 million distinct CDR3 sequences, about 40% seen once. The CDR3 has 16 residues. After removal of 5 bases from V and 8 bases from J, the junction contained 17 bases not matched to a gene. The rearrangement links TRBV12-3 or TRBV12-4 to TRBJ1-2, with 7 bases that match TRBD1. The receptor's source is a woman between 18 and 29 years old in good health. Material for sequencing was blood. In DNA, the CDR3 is TGTGCCAGCAGTGAATCAGGGGGAGTTTTAGGTTGGGGCTACACCTTC. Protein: CASSESGGVLGWGYTF.